Detailed here is one TCR beta chain. Its antigen is still unknown. This sample is drawn from a study of graft-versus-host responses after intestinal transplantation. About the research overall: Recipients uniformly received anti-thymocyte globulin induction, followed by tacrolimus and steroids for roughly three years. Points from the study as a whole: Recipient marrow contained GvH clones, some of which appeared first in ileum or blood.

Germline values: CDR1 SGHRS, CDR2 YFSETQ. The CDR3 is 15 amino acids. The ends lost 4 bases at V and 5 bases at J; junction bases unmatched: 11. Using immunoSEQ multiplex PCR, the repertoire was profiled, and TCRdb retains in-frame clones only, with some absent. The sample has roughly 9,600 clones; 60% to 85% are singletons. Processing was applied to graft tissue in order to liberate intraepithelial and lamina propria lymphocytes. The starting material was ileum tissue, obtained roughly 470 days after intestinal transplantation. The V and J genes are TRBV5-1 and TRBJ2-7, with TRBD1 identical over 8 bases. The TCR originated in a human patient who received an intestinal transplant, so some T cells may come from the graft donor. The CDR3 bases are TGCGCCAGCAGCAACTTGCCCGGACAGGGCCACGAGCAGTACTTC. It encodes CASSNLPGQGHEQYF.